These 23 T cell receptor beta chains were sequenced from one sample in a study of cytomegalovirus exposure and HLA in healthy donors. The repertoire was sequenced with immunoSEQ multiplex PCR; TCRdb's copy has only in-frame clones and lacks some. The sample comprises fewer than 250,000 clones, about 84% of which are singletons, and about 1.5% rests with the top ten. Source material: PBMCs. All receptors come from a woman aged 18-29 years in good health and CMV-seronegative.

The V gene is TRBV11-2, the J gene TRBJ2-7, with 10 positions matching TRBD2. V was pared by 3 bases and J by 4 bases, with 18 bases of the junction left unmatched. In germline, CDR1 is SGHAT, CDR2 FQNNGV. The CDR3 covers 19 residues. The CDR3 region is CASSLWPSTGTSETYEQYF. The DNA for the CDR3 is TGTGCCAGCAGCTTGTGGCCATCAACCGGGACTAGCGAAACATACGAGCAGTACTTC.

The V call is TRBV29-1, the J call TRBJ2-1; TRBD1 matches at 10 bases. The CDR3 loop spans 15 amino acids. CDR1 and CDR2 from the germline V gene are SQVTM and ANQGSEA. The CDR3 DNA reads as TGCAGTGACTCGGGACAGGGGACCTCCTACAATGAGCAGTTCTTC. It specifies CSDSGQGTSYNEQFF.

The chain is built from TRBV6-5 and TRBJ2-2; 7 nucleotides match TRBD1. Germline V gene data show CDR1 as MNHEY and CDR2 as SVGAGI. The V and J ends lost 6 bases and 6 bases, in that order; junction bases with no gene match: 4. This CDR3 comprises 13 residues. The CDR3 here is CASRKTGAGELFF. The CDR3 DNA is TGTGCCAGCAGGAAAACAGGGGCCGGGGAGCTGTTTTTT.

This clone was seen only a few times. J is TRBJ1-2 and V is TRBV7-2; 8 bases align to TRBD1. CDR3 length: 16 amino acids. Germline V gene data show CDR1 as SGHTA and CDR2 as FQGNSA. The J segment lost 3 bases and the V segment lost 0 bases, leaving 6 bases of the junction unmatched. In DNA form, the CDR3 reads TGTGCCAGCAGCTTAGCGTCGGGACAGGCCTACTATGGCTACACCTTC. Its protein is CASSLASGQAYYGYTF. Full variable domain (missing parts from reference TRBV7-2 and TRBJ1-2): GAGVSQSPSNKVTEKGKDVELRCDPISGHTALYWYRQSLGQGLEFLIYFQGNSAPDKSGLPSDRFSAERTGGSVSTLTIQRTQQEDSAVYLCASSLASGQAYYGYTFGSGTRLTVV.

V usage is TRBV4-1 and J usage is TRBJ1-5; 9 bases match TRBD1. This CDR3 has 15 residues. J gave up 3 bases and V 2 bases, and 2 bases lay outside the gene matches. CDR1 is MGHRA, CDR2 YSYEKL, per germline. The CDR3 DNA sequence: TGCGCCAGCAGCCAATGGGACAGGGACAATCAGCCCCAGCATTTT. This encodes CASSQWDRDNQPQHF.

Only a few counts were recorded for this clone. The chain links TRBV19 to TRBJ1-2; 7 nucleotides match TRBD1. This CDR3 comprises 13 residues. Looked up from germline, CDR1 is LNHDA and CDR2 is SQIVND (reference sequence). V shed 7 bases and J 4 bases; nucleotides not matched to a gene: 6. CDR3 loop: CASTQQGTYGYTF. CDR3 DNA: TGTGCCAGTACCCAACAGGGGACCTATGGCTACACCTTC.

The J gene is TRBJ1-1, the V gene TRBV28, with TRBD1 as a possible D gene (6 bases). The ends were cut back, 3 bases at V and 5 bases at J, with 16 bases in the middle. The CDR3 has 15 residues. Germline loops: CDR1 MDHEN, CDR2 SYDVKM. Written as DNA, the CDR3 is TGTGCCAGCAGTTTTCACAGGGCCCTAACGACTGAAGCTTTCTTT. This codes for CASSFHRALTTEAFF.

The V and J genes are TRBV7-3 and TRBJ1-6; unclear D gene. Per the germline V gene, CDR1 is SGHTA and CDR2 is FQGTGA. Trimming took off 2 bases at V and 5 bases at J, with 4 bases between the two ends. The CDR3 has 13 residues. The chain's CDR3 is CASSLQNNSPLHF. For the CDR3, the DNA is TGTGCCAGCAGCTTACAGAATAATTCACCCCTCCACTTT.

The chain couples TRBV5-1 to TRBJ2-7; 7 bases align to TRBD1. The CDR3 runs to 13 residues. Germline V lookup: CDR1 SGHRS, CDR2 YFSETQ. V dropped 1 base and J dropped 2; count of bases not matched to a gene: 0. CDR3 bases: TGCGCCAGCAGCTTGACAGGGGCCTACGAGCAGTACTTC. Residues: CASSLTGAYEQYF.

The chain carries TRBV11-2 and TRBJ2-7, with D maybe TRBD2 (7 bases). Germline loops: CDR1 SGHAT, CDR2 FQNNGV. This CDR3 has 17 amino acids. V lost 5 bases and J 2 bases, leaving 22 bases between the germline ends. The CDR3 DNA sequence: TGTGCCAGCAGCCTATCAGGACAGCGGGATTGGCCCTACGAGCAGTACTTC. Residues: CASSLSGQRDWPYEQYF.

CDR3 loop: CASSLAPNDEQFF. CDR3 bases: TGTGCCAGCAGCTTGGCCCCTAATGATGAGCAGTTCTTC. V is TRBV5-6 and J is TRBJ2-1; the D is unclear. V was shortened by 0 bases and J by 8 bases, with 9 bases between the two germline ends. Germline loops: CDR1 SGHDT, CDR2 YYEEEE. The CDR3 consists of 13 residues.

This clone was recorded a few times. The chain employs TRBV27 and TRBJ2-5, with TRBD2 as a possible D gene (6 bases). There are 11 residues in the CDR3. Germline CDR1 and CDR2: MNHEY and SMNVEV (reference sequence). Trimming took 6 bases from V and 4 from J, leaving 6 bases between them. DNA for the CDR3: TGTGCCAGCAGGGGAGGAGAGACCCAGTACTTC. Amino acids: CASRGGETQYF.

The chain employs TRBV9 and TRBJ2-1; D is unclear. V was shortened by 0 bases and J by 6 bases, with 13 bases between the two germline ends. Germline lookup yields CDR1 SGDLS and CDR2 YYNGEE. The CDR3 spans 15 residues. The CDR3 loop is CASSVDPPTSNEQFF. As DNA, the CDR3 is TGTGCCAGCAGCGTAGACCCTCCTACCTCCAATGAGCAGTTCTTC. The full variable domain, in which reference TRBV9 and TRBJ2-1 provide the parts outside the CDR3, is DSGVTQTPKHLITATGQRVTLRCSPRSGDLSVYWYQQSLDQGLQFLIQYYNGEERAKGNILERFSAQQFPDLHSELNLSSLELGDSALYFCASSVDPPTSNEQFFGPGTRLTVL.

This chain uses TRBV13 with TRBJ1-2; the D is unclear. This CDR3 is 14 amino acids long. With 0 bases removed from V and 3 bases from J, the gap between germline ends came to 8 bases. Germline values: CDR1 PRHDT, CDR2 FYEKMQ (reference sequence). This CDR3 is CASSLGSRHYGYTF. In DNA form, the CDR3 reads TGTGCCAGCAGCTTAGGATCTAGGCACTATGGCTACACCTTC.

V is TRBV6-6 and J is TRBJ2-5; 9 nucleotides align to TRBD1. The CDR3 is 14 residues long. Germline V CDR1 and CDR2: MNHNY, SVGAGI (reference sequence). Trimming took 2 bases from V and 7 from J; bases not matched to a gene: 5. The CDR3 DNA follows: TGTGCCAGCAGTTACACCGAGACAGGGGGGACCCAGTACTTC. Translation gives CASSYTETGGTQYF.

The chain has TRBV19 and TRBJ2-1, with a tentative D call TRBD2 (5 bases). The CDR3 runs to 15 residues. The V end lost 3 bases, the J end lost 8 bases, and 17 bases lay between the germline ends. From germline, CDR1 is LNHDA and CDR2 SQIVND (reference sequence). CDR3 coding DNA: TGTGCCAGTAGTATTACCACTAGTGTTCTCTATGAGCAGTTCTTC. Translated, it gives CASSITTSVLYEQFF.

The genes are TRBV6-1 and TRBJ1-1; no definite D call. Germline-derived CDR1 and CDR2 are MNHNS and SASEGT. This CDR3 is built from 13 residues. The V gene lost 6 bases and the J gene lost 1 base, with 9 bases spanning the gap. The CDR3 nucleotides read TGTGCCAGCAGAGACACCAGGAACACTGAAGCTTTCTTT. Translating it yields CASRDTRNTEAFF.

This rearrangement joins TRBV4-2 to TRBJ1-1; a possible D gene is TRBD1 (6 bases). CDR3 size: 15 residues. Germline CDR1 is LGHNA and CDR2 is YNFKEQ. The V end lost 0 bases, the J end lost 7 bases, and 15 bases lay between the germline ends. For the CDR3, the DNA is TGTGCCAGCAGCCAAGAACGACAGGTTCGCGGTGAAGCTTTCTTT. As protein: CASSQERQVRGEAFF.

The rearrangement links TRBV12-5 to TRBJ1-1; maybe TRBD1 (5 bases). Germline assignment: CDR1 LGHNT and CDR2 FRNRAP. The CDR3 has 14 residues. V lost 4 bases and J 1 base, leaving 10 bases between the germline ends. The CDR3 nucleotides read TGTGCTAGTGGTTATGGGGCCCCGAACACTGAAGCTTTCTTT. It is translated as CASGYGAPNTEAFF. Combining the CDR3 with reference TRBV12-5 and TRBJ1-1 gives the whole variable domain DARVTQTPRHKVTEMGQEVTMRCQPILGHNTVFWYRQTMMQGLELLAYFRNRAPLDDSGMPKDRFSAEMPDATLATLKIQPSEPRDSAVYFCASGYGAPNTEAFFGQGTRLTVV.

CDR3 sequence reads: CATQKGSGTTLFTGELFF. CDR3 nucleotides: TGTGCCACCCAAAAGGGCTCCGGGACAACCCTTTTCACCGGGGAGCTGTTTTTT. The chain is built from TRBV2 and TRBJ2-2; TRBD1 might be the D (6 bases). Germline CDR1 is SNHLY and CDR2 is FYNNEI. Trimming removed 10 bases from V and 4 bases from J, with 28 bases in between. The CDR3 consists of 18 residues. The complete variable domain, with remaining parts taken from reference TRBV2 and TRBJ2-2, reads EPEVTQTPSHQVTQMGQEVILRCVPISNHLYFYWYRQILGQKVEFLVSFYNNEISEKSEIFDDQFSVERPDGSNFTLKIRSTKLEDSAMYFCATQKGSGTTLFTGELFFGEGSRLTVL.

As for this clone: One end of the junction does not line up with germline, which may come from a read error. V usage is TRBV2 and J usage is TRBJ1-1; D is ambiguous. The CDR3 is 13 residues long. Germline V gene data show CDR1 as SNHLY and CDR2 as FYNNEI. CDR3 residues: CASSEERFRQLPF. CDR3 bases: TGTGCCAGCAGTGAAGAGAGGTTTCGGCAGCTACCTTTT.

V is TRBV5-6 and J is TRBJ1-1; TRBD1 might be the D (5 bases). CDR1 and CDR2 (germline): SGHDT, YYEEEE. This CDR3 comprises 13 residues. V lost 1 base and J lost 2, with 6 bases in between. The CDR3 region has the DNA TGTGCCAGCAGCTTGACAGGTAACACTGAAGCTTTCTTT. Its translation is CASSLTGNTEAFF.

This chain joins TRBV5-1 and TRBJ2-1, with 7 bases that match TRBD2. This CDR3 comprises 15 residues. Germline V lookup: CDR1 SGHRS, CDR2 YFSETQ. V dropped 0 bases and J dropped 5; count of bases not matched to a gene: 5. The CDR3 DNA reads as TGCGCCAGCAGCTTGGATGGGGCGGGGGACAATGAGCAGTTCTTC. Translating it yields CASSLDGAGDNEQFF.